This is a list of T cell receptor beta chains from one sample in a study of T-cell reconstitution after alpha-beta-depleted transplantation in children. MiXCR, applied by TCRdb to the PCR reads, yields one record per CDR3 protein. The sample has about 260,000 distinct CDR3 sequences, approximately 10% seen once. The sample in question was peripheral blood, obtained 180 days after TCRalphabeta/CD19-depleted stem cell transplant. The receptors stem from a male patient aged 2 to 9 who had a stem cell transplant for chronic granulomatous disease, so the T cells may come from the graft donor. Both conserved end residues are part of each CDR3. The D gene is left open where the match is weak. Not all rows give a size; the values are once, few, many and, for expanded clones, a class.

j_gene,v_gene,abundance,d_gene,CDR3aa,CDR3nt
TRBJ2-6,TRBV7-3,many,TRBD1,CASSPGTASGANVLTF,TGTGCCAGCAGCCCGGGGACAGCCTCTGGGGCCAACGTCCTGACTTTC
TRBJ2-3,TRBV5-1,many,TRBD2,CASSLQRGDTDTQYF,TGCGCCAGCAGCTTGCAGCGGGGGGACACAGATACGCAGTATTTT
TRBJ2-1,TRBV30,many,-,CASTSGGGKYNEQFF,TGTGCCTCTACCTCCGGTGGGGGGAAATACAATGAGCAGTTCTTC
TRBJ2-1,TRBV20-1,many,-,CSARHGLGGHEQFF,TGCAGTGCTAGACATGGTTTGGGGGGCCATGAGCAGTTCTTC
TRBJ2-3,TRBV20-1,many,-,CSARAGAADTQYF,TGCAGTGCTAGAGCAGGGGCGGCAGATACGCAGTATTTT
TRBJ2-7,TRBV14,many,-,CASSRSGTPSSYEQYF,TGTGCCAGCAGCCGATCCGGGACACCGAGCTCCTACGAGCAGTACTTC
TRBJ2-1,TRBV24-1,many,TRBD1,CATSDGTGSVQFF,TGTGCCACCAGCGATGGGACAGGGAGTGTGCAGTTCTTC
TRBJ2-5,TRBV28,many,-,CASSSSPGVKTQYF,TGTGCCAGCAGCTCGTCCCCGGGCGTAAAGACCCAGTACTTC
TRBJ2-6,TRBV7-6,many,-,CASSSGPNITFSGANVLTF,TGTGCCAGCAGCTCCGGACCGAATATAACATTCTCTGGGGCCAACGTCCTGACTTTC
TRBJ2-1,TRBV5-1,many,TRBD2,CASSPGTSGRARAYNEQFF,TGCGCCAGCAGCCCCGGGACTAGCGGGAGGGCCAGGGCCTACAATGAGCAGTTCTTC
TRBJ2-7,TRBV7-2,many,TRBD1,CASSPGQHYEQYF,TGTGCCAGCAGCCCGGGACAGCACTACGAGCAGTACTTC
TRBJ2-2,TRBV20-1,many,TRBD2,CSARASGYTGELFF,TGCAGTGCTAGAGCTAGCGGGTACACCGGGGAGCTGTTTTTT
TRBJ2-7,TRBV7-9,many,TRBD2,CASTGAGLGEYEQYF,TGTGCCAGCACCGGAGCGGGACTAGGGGAGTACGAGCAGTACTTC
TRBJ2-1,TRBV4-3,many,TRBD2,CASSRTSGSRNEQFF,TGCGCCAGCAGCCGTACTAGCGGGAGCCGAAATGAGCAGTTCTTC
TRBJ2-5,TRBV24-1,many,TRBD1,CATSDPRTGAETQYF,TGTGCCACCAGTGATCCCAGGACAGGGGCCGAGACCCAGTACTTC
TRBJ2-7,TRBV25-1,many,-,CASRPPGVPNEQYF,TGTGCCAGCCGACCCCCCGGAGTACCTAACGAGCAGTACTTC
TRBJ2-2,TRBV12-3/TRBV12-4,many,-,CANGRGQRGTGELFF,TGTGCCAACGGCAGGGGACAGCGGGGAACCGGGGAGCTGTTTTTT
TRBJ2-3,TRBV30,few,-,CAWSVPRGTDTQYF,TGTGCCTGGAGTGTACCAAGGGGCACAGATACGCAGTATTTT
TRBJ1-3,TRBV5-1,many,-,CASSLPHGNTIYF,TGCGCCAGCAGCTTGCCGCATGGAAACACCATATATTTT
TRBJ2-1,TRBV19,few,-,CASIFPRDEQFF,TGTGCCAGTATCTTCCCCAGGGATGAGCAGTTCTTC
TRBJ2-7,TRBV12-3/TRBV12-4,many,-,CASTRSPVFSPNF,TGTGCCAGCACTCGTAGCCCCGTCTTTTCCCCAAACTTC
TRBJ2-1,TRBV28,-,-,CASSFSREQFF,TGTGCCAGCAGTTTCTCGAGGGAGCAGTTCTTC
TRBJ2-2,TRBV20-1,many,-,CSARIQTGELFF,TGCAGTGCTAGAATCCAGACCGGGGAGCTGTTTTTT
TRBJ2-3,TRBV25-1,many,TRBD2,CASRSGLATDTQYF,TGTGCCAGCAGGTCGGGACTAGCCACAGATACGCAGTATTTT
TRBJ1-2,TRBV29-1,many,-,CSAAGPGYTF,TGCAGCGCTGCGGGTCCCGGCTACACCTTC
TRBJ2-2,TRBV29-1,many,TRBD2,CSVELAGGSTGELFF,TGCAGCGTTGAGCTAGCGGGAGGGTCGACCGGGGAGCTGTTTTTT
TRBJ2-5,TRBV6-5,many,TRBD2,CASSYSQREGRQETQYF,TGTGCCAGCAGTTACTCACAGCGGGAGGGCCGCCAAGAGACCCAGTACTTC
TRBJ1-4,TRBV3-1,many,-,CASSPKSTNEKLFF,TGTGCCAGCAGCCCCAAATCAACTAATGAAAAACTGTTTTTT
TRBJ2-3,TRBV29-1,few,-,CSVEVVIVGTETLRGFITDTQYF,TGCAGCGTTGAAGTGGTGATCGTAGGGACCGAGACCCTTAGGGGGTTCATCACAGATACGCAGTATTTT
TRBJ2-1,TRBV12-5,many,-,CASGRQSSYNEQFF,TGTGCTAGTGGACGACAGAGCTCCTACAATGAGCAGTTCTTC
TRBJ2-1,TRBV10-3,many,-,CAAGPNNEQFF,TGTGCCGCCGGGCCCAACAATGAGCAGTTCTTC
TRBJ2-5,TRBV7-2,many,-,CASSLDLGETQYF,TGTGCCAGCAGCTTAGACCTCGGTGAGACCCAGTACTTC
TRBJ2-3,TRBV9,many,TRBD2,CASSRGVDTQYF,TGTGCCAGTAGCCGGGGGGTAGATACGCAGTATTTT
TRBJ2-1,TRBV4-3,many,TRBD2,CASSQRLAGGYVSYNEQFF,TGCGCCAGCAGCCAACGACTAGCGGGGGGCTACGTCTCCTACAATGAGCAGTTCTTC
TRBJ2-4,TRBV7-2,many,TRBD2,CASSLGLAGGNIQYF,TGTGCCAGCAGCTTAGGACTAGCGGGGGGAAACATTCAGTACTTC
TRBJ2-3,TRBV5-1,many,TRBD2,CASSLAGTRRTDTQYF,TGCGCCAGCAGCTTGGCTGGGACTAGAAGGACAGATACGCAGTATTTT
TRBJ2-7,TRBV2,-,TRBD2,CASSEERGPTYEQYF,TGTGCCAGCAGTGAGGAGCGGGGGCCGACCTACGAGCAGTACTTC
TRBJ1-1,TRBV12-3/TRBV12-4,many,-,CASSLTGKVGTEAFF,TGTGCCAGCAGTTTAACGGGAAAGGTTGGCACTGAAGCTTTCTTT
TRBJ2-1,TRBV6-1,many,-,CASSLKSVEQFF,TGTGCCAGCAGTCTCAAATCAGTTGAGCAGTTCTTC
TRBJ1-5,TRBV2,many,-,CASRGISNQPQHF,TGTGCCAGCAGGGGGATTTCAAATCAGCCCCAGCATTTT
TRBJ1-2,TRBV9,many,-,CASSDLVDGYTF,TGTGCCAGCAGCGACCTGGTAGATGGCTACACCTTC
TRBJ1-1,TRBV6-2/TRBV6-3,many,-,CASSREVNTEAFF,TGTGCCAGCAGTAGAGAGGTGAACACTGAAGCTTTCTTT
TRBJ2-1,TRBV7-6,many,TRBD1,CASSPGGTYNEQFF,TGTGCCAGCAGCCCAGGGGGAACCTACAATGAGCAGTTCTTC
TRBJ2-4,TRBV28,many,-,CASSQRFGGNIQYF,TGTGCCAGCAGCCAGAGGTTCGGAGGGAACATTCAGTACTTC
TRBJ2-3,TRBV11-1,many,-,CASRGRGANTQYF,TGTGCCAGCCGGGGTCGGGGAGCCAATACGCAGTATTTT
TRBJ1-5,TRBV12-3/TRBV12-4,few,-,CASSRAGEGQPQHF,TGTGCCAGCAGCCGAGCGGGGGAGGGTCAGCCCCAGCATTTT
TRBJ1-1,TRBV20-1,-,TRBD1,CSATDRGEAFF,TGCAGTGCAACGGACAGGGGAGAAGCTTTCTTT
TRBJ1-1,TRBV6-2/TRBV6-3,many,TRBD1,CASSPGTGRAEAFF,TGTGCCAGCAGCCCCGGGACAGGGAGGGCTGAAGCTTTCTTT
TRBJ1-5,TRBV15,many,TRBD1,CATSRGPGQGPFGNQPQHF,TGTGCCACCAGCAGAGGGCCTGGACAGGGGCCTTTTGGCAATCAGCCCCAGCATTTT
TRBJ1-5,TRBV20-1,many,-,CSARGIVEDQPQHF,TGCAGTGCTAGAGGTATTGTAGAGGATCAGCCCCAGCATTTT
TRBJ1-2,TRBV12-3/TRBV12-4,many,TRBD1,CASSDRGRNYGYTF,TGTGCCAGCAGTGACAGGGGACGAAACTATGGCTACACCTTC
TRBJ2-5,TRBV7-6,many,TRBD2,CASSLVLAEETQYF,TGTGCCAGCAGCTTAGTCCTAGCGGAAGAGACCCAGTACTTC
TRBJ1-1,TRBV30,few,-,CAWSSVNTEAFF,TGTGCCTGGAGTTCAGTGAACACTGAAGCTTTCTTT
TRBJ2-1,TRBV4-3,many,-,CASSQDLLNEQFF,TGCGCCAGCAGCCAAGATTTGTTGAATGAGCAGTTCTTC
TRBJ2-7,TRBV9,many,-,CASSLTGGHEQYF,TGTGCCAGCAGCCTCACCGGGGGCCACGAGCAGTACTTC